The 19 T cell receptor beta chains reported below all come from one sample, sequenced in a study of blood T cell repertoires in COVID-19. Clones were sequenced by immunoSEQ multiplex PCR, and TCRdb holds only the in-frame ones, with some missing. The sample records 110,000 to 150,000 clones, about 80% being singletons. Sample: peripheral blood. The receptors stem from an elderly woman with acute or convalescent COVID-19.

This clone was detected only a few times. J is TRBJ1-3 and V is TRBV2, with TRBD1 matching over 7 bases. V lost 4 bases and J lost 2; bases outside the gene matches: 2. Germline V gene lookup returns CDR1 SNHLY and CDR2 FYNNEI. This CDR3 contains 14 residues. The CDR3 here is CASSAQGAGNTIYF. CDR3 DNA: TGTGCCAGCAGTGCGCAGGGGGCTGGAAACACCATATATTTT. Looking up the rest from reference TRBV2 and TRBJ1-3 gives the full variable domain: EPEVTQTPSHQVTQMGQEVILRCVPISNHLYFYWYRQILGQKVEFLVSFYNNEISEKSEIFDDQFSVERPDGSNFTLKIRSTKLEDSAMYFCASSAQGAGNTIYFGEGSWLTVV.

J is TRBJ2-5 and V is TRBV30; 7 bases are shared with TRBD2. The CDR3 runs to 13 residues. V lost 3 bases and J lost 5; bases outside the gene matches: 6. Germline CDR1 is GTSNPN and CDR2 is SVGIG (reference sequence). Here the CDR3 reads CAWSGEGYETQYF. The CDR3 DNA reads as TGTGCCTGGAGCGGGGAGGGTTACGAGACCCAGTACTTC.

The J gene is TRBJ2-3, the V gene TRBV28, with TRBD2 matching 7 bases. The CDR3 spans 15 residues. CDR1 and CDR2 (germline): MDHEN, SYDVKM. J was trimmed by 0 bases and V by 8 bases; bases with no gene match: 8. The CDR3: CASLRSGVSTDTQYF. CDR3 in DNA: TGTGCCAGCCTTAGGAGCGGGGTAAGCACAGATACGCAGTATTTT.

J is TRBJ1-6 and V is TRBV10-3; TRBD1 aligns across 8 bases. Germline V lookup: CDR1 ENHRY, CDR2 SYGVKD. This CDR3 is built from 16 residues. V shed 6 bases, J shed 10 bases, and the junction held 14 bases outside the gene matches. The CDR3 nucleotides are TGTGCCATCAGACACTTTGTTCAGGGGGCGGAATCACCCCTCCACTTT. Translating it yields CAIRHFVQGAESPLHF.

CDR3 sequence reads: CASSRGTGSERTEAFF. CDR3 in DNA: TGTGCCAGCAGTCGCGGGACAGGGTCCGAGCGGACTGAAGCTTTCTTT. The chain joins TRBV6-6 to TRBJ1-1; TRBD1 agrees at 9 bases. Germline V gene data show CDR1 as MNHNY and CDR2 as SVGAGI (reference sequence). The CDR3 consists of 16 residues. Germline trimming cut 5 bases from V and 5 bases from J; bases unmatched to any gene: 12.

The chain combines TRBV4-2 with TRBJ1-2, with D tentatively TRBD1 (5 bases). The V end lost 0 bases, the J end lost 4 bases, and 12 bases lay between the germline ends. Germline CDR1 LGHNA, CDR2 YNFKEQ. The CDR3 consists of 15 residues. The CDR3 nucleotides read TGTGCCAGCAGCCAAGATTTGACAGCATCCTATGGCTACACCTTC. Its translation: CASSQDLTASYGYTF.

The chain carries TRBV19 and TRBJ2-3, with 16 positions matching TRBD2. The CDR3 length is 19 residues. In germline, CDR1 is LNHDA, CDR2 SQIVND (reference sequence). J gave up 2 bases and V 5 bases, and 10 bases lay outside the gene matches. The CDR3, as DNA: TGTGCCAGTAGTCTCAGGGGACTAGCGGGGGGGCGACCCACAGATACGCAGTATTTT. It specifies CASSLRGLAGGRPTDTQYF.

The J gene is TRBJ1-2, the V gene TRBV4-3; 8 nucleotides line up with TRBD1. Losses at the gene ends were 3 bases for V and 3 bases for J; bases not matched to a gene: 15. CDR1 LGHNA and CDR2 YSLEER come from the germline V gene. This CDR3 has 18 amino acids. The CDR3 DNA reads as TGCGCCAGCAGCCATTCCATACGCCCAACCAGGGGGCACTATGGCTACACCTTC. Translation gives CASSHSIRPTRGHYGYTF.

CDR3 nucleotide sequence: TGTGCCAGCAGTTTAACGGCCCGAGGCGAGCAGTACTTC. As protein: CASSLTARGEQYF. The chain combines TRBV3-1 (or the pseudogene TRBV3-2) with TRBJ2-7; no reliable D call. The germline gives CDR1 LGHDT, CDR2 YNNKEL (reference sequence). The V gene lost 6 bases and the J gene lost 6 bases, with 15 bases spanning the gap. The CDR3 covers 13 residues.

This clone has a handful of counts. This sequence joins TRBV5-5 and TRBJ1-2; the match to TRBD1 covers 9 bases. This CDR3 comprises 15 residues. After removal of 3 bases from V and 4 bases from J, the junction contained 7 bases not matched to a gene. Germline CDR1 and CDR2: SGHKS and YYEKEE (reference sequence). Written as DNA, the CDR3 is TGTGCCAGCAGCTCCACAGGGGGCTCAGGCTATGGCTACACCTTC. As protein: CASSSTGGSGYGYTF.

The chain joins TRBV11-3 to TRBJ2-2, with D maybe TRBD2 (5 bases). The CDR3 contains 15 residues. Germline V gene data show CDR1 as SGHNT and CDR2 as YENEEA. Trimming took off 5 bases at V and 5 bases at J, with 15 bases between the two ends. CDR3 nucleotide sequence: TGTGCCAGCAGCCTGGGCGGGCATCGAACCGGGGAGCTGTTTTTT. As protein: CASSLGGHRTGELFF.

This chain connects TRBV7-2 to TRBJ2-7; 8 positions agree with TRBD1. J gave up 1 base and V 5 bases, and 10 bases lay outside the gene matches. Germline CDR1 and CDR2: SGHTA and FQGNSA. The CDR3 loop spans 16 amino acids. The CDR3 here is CASSPPTGGTSYEQYF. CDR3 nucleotide sequence: TGTGCCAGCAGCCCTCCCACAGGGGGAACATCCTACGAGCAGTACTTC. The full variable domain, with the rest looked up from reference TRBV7-2 and TRBJ2-7, is GAGVSQSPSNKVTEKGKDVELRCDPISGHTALYWYRQSLGQGLEFLIYFQGNSAPDKSGLPSDRFSAERTGGSVSTLTIQRTQQEDSAVYLCASSPPTGGTSYEQYFGPGTRLTVT.

V is TRBV10-3 and J is TRBJ1-6, with TRBD1 identical over 7 bases. Germline-derived CDR1 and CDR2 are ENHRY and SYGVKD. Germline trimming cut 7 bases from V and 5 bases from J; bases unmatched to any gene: 5. The CDR3 length is 14 residues. CDR3 residues: CAIKGTANNSPLHF. DNA for the CDR3: TGTGCCATCAAGGGGACAGCCAATAATTCACCCCTCCACTTT.

CDR3 DNA sequence: TGTGCCAGCATCAGTGGGAGAAATTCACCCCTCCACTTT. It specifies CASISGRNSPLHF. This rearrangement joins TRBV6-5 to TRBJ1-6; D gene unclear. The V end was cut by 7 bases, the J end by 7 bases, with 11 bases between. The CDR3 is 13 residues long. In germline, CDR1 is MNHEY, CDR2 SVGAGI.

This chain links TRBV7-9 with TRBJ2-1; 7 bases align to TRBD1. This CDR3 has 14 residues. Losses at the gene ends were 4 bases for V and 3 bases for J; bases not matched to a gene: 3. Germline CDR1 reads SEHNR; CDR2 reads FQNEAQ (reference sequence). The CDR3 coding sequence is TGTGCCAGCAGCTCCGGGACAGACTACAATGAGCAGTTCTTC. It yields the protein CASSSGTDYNEQFF.

This clone came up a few times. The chain is built from TRBV19 and TRBJ1-6; maybe TRBD1 (5 bases). Trimming took 10 bases from V and 9 from J, leaving 16 bases between them. Germline assignment: CDR1 LNHDA and CDR2 SQIVND (reference sequence). CDR3 length equals 13 residues. The CDR3 nucleotides read TGTGCCACCCAGACTGTGCAGGGTTCACCCCTCCACTTT. Amino acids: CATQTVQGSPLHF.

This chain links TRBV7-6 with TRBJ2-2; no clear D. Germline V lookup: CDR1 SGHVS, CDR2 FNYEAQ. V shed 5 bases and J shed 0 bases, with 10 bases lying between them. This CDR3 region has 15 residues. The chain's CDR3 is CASSRDWTNTGELFF. For the CDR3, the DNA is TGTGCCAGCAGCCGCGACTGGACGAACACCGGGGAGCTGTTTTTT.

V and J are TRBV18 and TRBJ2-7, with TRBD2 identical over 12 bases. The V segment lost 3 bases and the J segment 2 bases; nucleotides outside the gene matches: 2. The CDR3 consists of 15 residues. CDR1 is KGHSH and CDR2 is LQKENI in the germline V gene. Here the CDR3 DNA reads TGTGCCAGCTCACCCGGACTAGCGGGGACCTACGAGCAGTACTTC. The encoded protein is CASSPGLAGTYEQYF.

This chain uses TRBV14 with TRBJ1-1; 10 nucleotides agree with TRBD1. This CDR3 has 15 residues. V shed 0 bases, J shed 6 bases, and the junction held 4 bases outside the gene matches. Germline V CDR1 and CDR2: SGHDN, FVKESK. CDR3 bases: TGTGCCAGCAGCCAAGATCCCGGGACAGGGGCTGAAGCTTTCTTT. Encoded protein: CASSQDPGTGAEAFF.